The rows below give T cell receptor beta chains drawn from one sample of a study of cytomegalovirus exposure and HLA in healthy donors. Generated by immunoSEQ multiplex PCR, the TCRdb table keeps only in-frame clones and is missing some. The sample yields over 150,000 clones, approximately 84% seen once. The sequencing sample was made of PBMCs. The origin of the receptors is a girl aged 5-17 years in good health and CMV-seropositive. Both conserved end residues are part of each CDR3. The D gene is left open where the match is weak. Size values are once, few and many counts, or a class for expanded clones, and some rows have none.

D: -; size: -; J: TRBJ1-2; V: TRBV30; DNA: TGTGCCTGGAGCGGGAGTAACTATGGCTACACCTTC; CDR3: CAWSGSNYGYTF
D: -; size: -; J: TRBJ2-7; V: TRBV5-6; DNA: TGTGCCAGCAGCCCTCAGCGAGGGCGATACGAGCAGTACTTC; CDR3: CASSPQRGRYEQYF
D: TRBD1; size: once; J: TRBJ2-5; V: TRBV9; DNA: TGTGTCAGCAGCACTCCGGGACAGAAGAAAGAGACCCAGTACTTC; CDR3: CVSSTPGQKKETQYF
D: TRBD1; size: -; J: TRBJ1-1; V: TRBV7-3; DNA: TGTGCCAGCAGCTCCACAGGGGTCACTGAAGCTTTCTTT; CDR3: CASSSTGVTEAFF
D: -; size: -; J: TRBJ1-3; V: TRBV9; DNA: TGTGCCAGCAGCGCCTACAGTGAAAACACCATATATTTT; CDR3: CASSAYSENTIYF
D: TRBD1; size: -; J: TRBJ2-4; V: TRBV30; DNA: TGTGCCTGGAGCCAAACGATTTGGGACAGGGCCGCCAAAAACATTCAGTACTTC; CDR3: CAWSQTIWDRAAKNIQYF
D: -; size: -; J: TRBJ1-5; V: TRBV7-6; DNA: TGTGCCAGCAGCTTAGAAGCAGGGGTTTATCAGCCCCAGCATTTT; CDR3: CASSLEAGVYQPQHF
D: -; size: once; J: TRBJ1-3; V: TRBV6-5; DNA: TGTGCCAGCACGCCCGACAGGCATCCTCGAAACACCATATATTTT; CDR3: CASTPDRHPRNTIYF
D: TRBD1; size: -; J: TRBJ2-1; V: TRBV9; DNA: TGTGCCAGCAGCGTAGGGGGGGGACAGGGGGCGTTAGTGGAGCAGTTCTTC; CDR3: CASSVGGGQGALVEQFF
D: TRBD1; size: -; J: TRBJ2-5; V: TRBV19; DNA: TGTGCCAGTAGTAATACAGGGGATGCCGGGGAGACCCAGTACTTC; CDR3: CASSNTGDAGETQYF
D: TRBD1; size: -; J: TRBJ1-2; V: TRBV27; DNA: TGTGCCAGCAGTTTATCTGGGTTAGGGACAGGGGAAAACTATGGCTACACCTTC; CDR3: CASSLSGLGTGENYGYTF
D: -; size: -; J: TRBJ2-7; V: TRBV19; DNA: TGTGCCAGTAGTATCAACCTTAGCTCCTACGAGCAGTACTTC; CDR3: CASSINLSSYEQYF
D: TRBD1; size: -; J: TRBJ1-2; V: TRBV28; DNA: TGTGCCAGCAGCACAGGGGGCGCCAGGGGTGGCTACACCTTC; CDR3: CASSTGGARGGYTF
D: TRBD1; size: -; J: TRBJ1-1; V: TRBV27; DNA: TGTGCCAGCAGTAAGACTTGGGACAGCTTGAACACTGAAGCTTTCTTT; CDR3: CASSKTWDSLNTEAFF
D: TRBD1; size: -; J: TRBJ1-5; V: TRBV2; DNA: TGTGCCAGCAGGGGGGACAGGATCTACCAGCCCCAGCATTTT; CDR3: CASRGDRIYQPQHF
D: -; size: -; J: TRBJ2-5; V: TRBV11-2; DNA: TGTGCCAGCAGCTCAATTCCGGGACACCCAAGCCGGAAGACCCAGTACTTC; CDR3: CASSSIPGHPSRKTQYF
D: TRBD1; size: -; J: TRBJ1-3; V: TRBV6-5; DNA: TGTGCCAGCAGTTACCTGACAGGGGGAAACACCATATATTTT; CDR3: CASSYLTGGNTIYF
D: -; size: -; J: TRBJ1-1; V: TRBV9; DNA: TGTGCCAGCAGCGCTCCTACAGAGACTGAAGCTTTCTTT; CDR3: CASSAPTETEAFF
D: TRBD2; size: -; J: TRBJ2-5; V: TRBV4-1; DNA: TGCGCCAGCAGCCAAGAGTCTAGCGGAGAGACCCAGTACTTC; CDR3: CASSQESSGETQYF
D: -; size: -; J: TRBJ1-6; V: TRBV2; DNA: TGTGCCAGCAGTGAAGGGCAGGTCAATTCACCCCTCCACTTT; CDR3: CASSEGQVNSPLHF
D: -; size: -; J: TRBJ2-3; V: TRBV27; DNA: TGTGCCAGCAGTTTATCGATTAAGCCCGCTGCAGATACGCAGTATTTT; CDR3: CASSLSIKPAADTQYF
D: -; size: -; J: TRBJ1-1; V: TRBV2; DNA: TGTGCCAGCGTAAGGGAACAGACCCCAGGGGATGGCACTGAAGCTTTCTTT; CDR3: CASVREQTPGDGTEAFF
D: -; size: -; J: TRBJ2-3; V: TRBV30; DNA: TGTGCCTGGAGTTCAGTGGCAGATACGCAGTATTTT; CDR3: CAWSSVADTQYF
D: TRBD2; size: -; J: TRBJ2-1; V: TRBV5-4; DNA: TGTGCCAGCAGCTACTGGGGACTAGCGGGGGGGCTTGAGCAGTTCTTC; CDR3: CASSYWGLAGGLEQFF
D: -; size: -; J: TRBJ1-1; V: TRBV7-9; DNA: TGTGCCAGCAGCTTTTGGCAGGGATCGAACACTGAAGCTTTCTTT; CDR3: CASSFWQGSNTEAFF
D: -; size: -; J: TRBJ2-5; V: TRBV11-3; DNA: TGTGCCAGCAGCTCAGAAGAGACCCAGTACTTC; CDR3: CASSSEETQYF
D: TRBD1; size: few; J: TRBJ1-2; V: TRBV2; DNA: TGTGCCAGCAGTGGGGACAGTACTAACTATGGCTACACCTTC; CDR3: CASSGDSTNYGYTF
D: TRBD1; size: -; J: TRBJ2-1; V: TRBV5-8; DNA: TGTGCCAGCAGCTCCACAGGGGCAAAAGGGAATGAGCAGTTCTTC; CDR3: CASSSTGAKGNEQFF
D: TRBD2; size: -; J: TRBJ2-2; V: TRBV7-9; DNA: TGTGCCAGCAGCAAACGGGGGGGTTATGCAGCCGGGGAGCTGTTTTTT; CDR3: CASSKRGGYAAGELFF
D: -; size: -; J: TRBJ1-2; V: TRBV27; DNA: TGTGCCAGCAGACTATTTATAGGGGACTACTATGGCTACACCTTC; CDR3: CASRLFIGDYYGYTF
D: -; size: -; J: TRBJ2-2; V: TRBV28; DNA: TGTGCCAGCAGTTCACCGGGACACCCGGGTACCGGGGAGCTGTTTTTT; CDR3: CASSSPGHPGTGELFF
D: -; size: -; J: TRBJ1-3; V: TRBV15; DNA: TGTGCCACCAGCAGAGATCCCTGGGACTACTCTGGAAACACCATATATTTT; CDR3: CATSRDPWDYSGNTIYF